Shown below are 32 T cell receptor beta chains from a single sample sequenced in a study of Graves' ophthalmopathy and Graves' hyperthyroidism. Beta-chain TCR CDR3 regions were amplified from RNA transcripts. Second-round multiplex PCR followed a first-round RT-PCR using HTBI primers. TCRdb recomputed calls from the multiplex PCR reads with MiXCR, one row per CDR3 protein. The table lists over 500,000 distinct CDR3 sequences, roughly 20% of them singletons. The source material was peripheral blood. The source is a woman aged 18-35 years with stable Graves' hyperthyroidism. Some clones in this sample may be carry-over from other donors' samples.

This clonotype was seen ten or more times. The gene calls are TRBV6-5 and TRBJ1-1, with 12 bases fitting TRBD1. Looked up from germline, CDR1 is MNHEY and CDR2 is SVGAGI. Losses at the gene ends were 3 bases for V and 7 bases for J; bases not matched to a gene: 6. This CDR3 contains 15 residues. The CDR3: CASSYRDRGLVEAFF. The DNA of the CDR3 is TGTGCCAGCAGTTATAGGGACAGGGGGCTCGTTGAAGCTTTCTTT.

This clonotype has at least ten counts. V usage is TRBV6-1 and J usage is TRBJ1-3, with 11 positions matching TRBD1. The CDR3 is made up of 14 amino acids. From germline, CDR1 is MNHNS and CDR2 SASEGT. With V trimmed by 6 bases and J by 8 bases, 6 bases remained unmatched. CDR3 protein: CASRRDRGSDTIYF. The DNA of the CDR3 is TGTGCCAGCAGGAGGGACAGGGGGTCGGACACCATATATTTT.

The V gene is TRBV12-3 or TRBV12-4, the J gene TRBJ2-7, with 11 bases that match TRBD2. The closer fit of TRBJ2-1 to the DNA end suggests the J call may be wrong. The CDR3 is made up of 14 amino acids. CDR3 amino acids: CASRGTSGYNEQFF. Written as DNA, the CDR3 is TGTGCCAGCAGGGGGACTAGCGGATACAATGAGCAGTTCTTC.

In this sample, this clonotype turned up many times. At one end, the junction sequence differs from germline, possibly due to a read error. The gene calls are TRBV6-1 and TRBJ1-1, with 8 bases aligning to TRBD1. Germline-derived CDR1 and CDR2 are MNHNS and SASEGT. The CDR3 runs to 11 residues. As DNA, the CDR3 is TGCGCCAGCAGTGGACAGGGCGAAGCTTTCTTT. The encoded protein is CASSGQGEAFF.

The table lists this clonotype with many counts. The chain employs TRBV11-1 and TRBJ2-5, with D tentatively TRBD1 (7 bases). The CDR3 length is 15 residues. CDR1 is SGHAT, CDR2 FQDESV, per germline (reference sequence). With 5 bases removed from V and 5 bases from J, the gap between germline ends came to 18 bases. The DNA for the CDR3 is TGTGCCAGCAGCACCTCGACAGGGACTGGGGAGACCCAGTACTTC. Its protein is CASSTSTGTGETQYF. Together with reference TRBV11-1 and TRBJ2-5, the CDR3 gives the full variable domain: EAEVAQSPRYKITEKSQAVAFWCDPISGHATLYWYRQILGQGPELLVQFQDESVVDDSQLPKDRFSAERLKGVDSTLKIQPAELGDSAMYLCASSTSTGTGETQYFGPGTRLLVL.

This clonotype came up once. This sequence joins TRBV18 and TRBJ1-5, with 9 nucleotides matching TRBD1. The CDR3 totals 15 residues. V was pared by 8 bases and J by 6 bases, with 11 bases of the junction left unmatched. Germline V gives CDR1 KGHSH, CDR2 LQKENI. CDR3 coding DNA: TGTGCCAGCCGGACGTCGGGACAGGGCTCTCAGCCCCAGCATTTT. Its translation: CASRTSGQGSQPQHF.

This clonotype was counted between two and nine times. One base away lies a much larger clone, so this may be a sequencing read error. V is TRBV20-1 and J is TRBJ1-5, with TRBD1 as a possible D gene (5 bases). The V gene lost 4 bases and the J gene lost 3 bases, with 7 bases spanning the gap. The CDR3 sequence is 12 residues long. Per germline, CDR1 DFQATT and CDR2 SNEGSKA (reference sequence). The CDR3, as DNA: TGCAGTGCTACAGGGTCCAATCAGCCCCAGCATTTT. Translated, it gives CSATGSNQPQHF.

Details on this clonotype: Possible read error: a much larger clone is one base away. CDR3 protein: CSAELGQGYGYTF. The CDR3 DNA reads TGCAGCGCCGAATTGGGACAGGGATATGGCTACACCTTC. The rearrangement links TRBV29-1 to TRBJ1-2, with TRBD1 matching 9 bases. Trimming at V came to 7 bases and at J to 5 bases, leaving 8 bases not matched to a gene. The germline V gene encodes CDR1 SQVTM and CDR2 ANQGSEA. There are 13 residues in the CDR3.

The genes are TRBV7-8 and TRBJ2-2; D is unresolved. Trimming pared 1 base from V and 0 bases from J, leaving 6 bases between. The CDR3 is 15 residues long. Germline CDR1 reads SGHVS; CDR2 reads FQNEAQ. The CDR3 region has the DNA TGTGCCAGCAGCTTAGGGTTGTCGAACACCGGGGAGCTGTTTTTT. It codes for CASSLGLSNTGELFF.

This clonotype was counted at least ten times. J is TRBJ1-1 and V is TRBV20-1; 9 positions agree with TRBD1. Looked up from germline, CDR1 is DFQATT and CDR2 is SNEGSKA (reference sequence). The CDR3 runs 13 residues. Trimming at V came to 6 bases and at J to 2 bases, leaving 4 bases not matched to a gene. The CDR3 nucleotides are TGCAGTGCGAGGACAGGGGCTAACACTGAAGCTTTCTTT. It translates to CSARTGANTEAFF.

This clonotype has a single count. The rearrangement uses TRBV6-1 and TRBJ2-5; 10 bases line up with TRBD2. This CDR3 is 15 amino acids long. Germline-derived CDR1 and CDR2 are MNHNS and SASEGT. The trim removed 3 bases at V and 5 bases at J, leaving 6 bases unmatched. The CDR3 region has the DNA TGTGCCAGCAGTGATCCTAGCGGGAGAACGGAGACCCAGTACTTC. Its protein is CASSDPSGRTETQYF.

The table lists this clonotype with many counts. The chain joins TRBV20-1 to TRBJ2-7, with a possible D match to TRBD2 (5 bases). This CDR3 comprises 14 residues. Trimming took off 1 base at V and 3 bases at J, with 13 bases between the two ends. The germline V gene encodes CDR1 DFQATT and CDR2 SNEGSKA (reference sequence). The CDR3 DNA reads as TGCAGTGCTAGAGTAGGAGGCACCAGCTACGAGCAGTACTTC. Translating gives CSARVGGTSYEQYF.

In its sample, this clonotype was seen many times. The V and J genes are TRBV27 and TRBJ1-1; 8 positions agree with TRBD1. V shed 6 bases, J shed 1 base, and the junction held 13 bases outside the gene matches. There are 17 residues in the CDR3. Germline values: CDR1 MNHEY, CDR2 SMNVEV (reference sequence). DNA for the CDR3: TGTGCCAGCAGCCCCATCCCGACAGGGGTATCGAACACTGAAGCTTTCTTT. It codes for CASSPIPTGVSNTEAFF.

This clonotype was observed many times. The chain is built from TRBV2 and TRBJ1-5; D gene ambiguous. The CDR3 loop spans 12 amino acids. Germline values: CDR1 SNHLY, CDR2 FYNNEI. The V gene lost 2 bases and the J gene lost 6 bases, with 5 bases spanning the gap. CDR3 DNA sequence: TGTGCCAGCAGTGAAACGGTTCAGCCCCAGCATTTT. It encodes CASSETVQPQHF.

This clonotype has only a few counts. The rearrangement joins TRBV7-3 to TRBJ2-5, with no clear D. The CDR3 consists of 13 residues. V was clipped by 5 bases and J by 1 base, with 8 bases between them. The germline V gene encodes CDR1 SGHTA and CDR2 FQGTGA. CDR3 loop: CASSASSQETQYF. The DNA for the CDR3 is TGTGCCAGCAGCGCTAGTAGCCAAGAGACCCAGTACTTC.

In DNA form, the CDR3 reads TGTGCCAGCAGCTTAGATTTCCGTCCAGGACAAGAGACCCAGTACTTC. It is translated as CASSLDFRPGQETQYF. This rearrangement joins TRBV11-2 to TRBJ2-5; the D is unclear. The CDR3 covers 16 residues. Germline CDR1 reads SGHAT; CDR2 reads FQNNGV. The V and J ends lost 0 bases and 2 bases respectively, with 13 bases between them.

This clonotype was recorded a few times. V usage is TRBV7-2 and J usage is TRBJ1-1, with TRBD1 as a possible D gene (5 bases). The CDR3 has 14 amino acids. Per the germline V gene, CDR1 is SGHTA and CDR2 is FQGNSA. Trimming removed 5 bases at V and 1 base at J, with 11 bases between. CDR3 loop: CASSLFTGNTEAFF. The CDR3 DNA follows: TGTGCCAGCAGCCTTTTCACAGGGAACACTGAAGCTTTCTTT.

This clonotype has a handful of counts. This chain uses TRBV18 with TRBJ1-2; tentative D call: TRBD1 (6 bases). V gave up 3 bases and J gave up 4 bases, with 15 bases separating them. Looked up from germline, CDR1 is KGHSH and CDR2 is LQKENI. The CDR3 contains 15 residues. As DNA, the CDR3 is TGTGCCAGCTCACCGGTGACAGGAGATAGCTATGGCTACACCTTC. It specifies CASSPVTGDSYGYTF.

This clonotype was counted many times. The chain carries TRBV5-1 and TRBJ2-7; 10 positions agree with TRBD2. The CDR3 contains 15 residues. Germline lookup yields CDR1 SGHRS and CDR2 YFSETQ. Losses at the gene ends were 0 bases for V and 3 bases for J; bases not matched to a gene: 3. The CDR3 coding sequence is TGCGCCAGCAGCTTGGAATCTAGCGGGAGCTACGAGCAGTACTTC. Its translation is CASSLESSGSYEQYF.

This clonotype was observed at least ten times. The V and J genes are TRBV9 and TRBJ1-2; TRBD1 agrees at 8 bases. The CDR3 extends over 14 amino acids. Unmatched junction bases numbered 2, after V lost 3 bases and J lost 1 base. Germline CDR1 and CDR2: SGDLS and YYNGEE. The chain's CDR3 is CASSGTGGNYGYTF. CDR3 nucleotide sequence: TGTGCCAGCAGCGGCACAGGGGGTAACTATGGCTACACCTTC.

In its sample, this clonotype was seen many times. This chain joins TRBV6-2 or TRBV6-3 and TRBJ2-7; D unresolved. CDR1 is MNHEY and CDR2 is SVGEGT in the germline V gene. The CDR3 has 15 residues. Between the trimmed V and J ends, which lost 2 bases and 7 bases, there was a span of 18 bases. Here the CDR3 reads CASSYPTYVGLEQYF. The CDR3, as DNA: TGTGCCAGCAGTTACCCCACCTACGTAGGCCTGGAGCAGTACTTC.

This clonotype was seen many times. CDR3 in DNA: TGCAGTGCTAGAGAACCTAACAGGGGGCTCGGCACTGAAGCTTTCTTT. Protein product: CSAREPNRGLGTEAFF. The V gene is TRBV20-1, the J gene TRBJ1-1; 9 bases map to TRBD1. The germline CDR1 and CDR2 sequences are DFQATT and SNEGSKA (reference sequence). V was pared by 0 bases and J by 4 bases, with 9 bases of the junction left unmatched. The CDR3 contains 16 residues.

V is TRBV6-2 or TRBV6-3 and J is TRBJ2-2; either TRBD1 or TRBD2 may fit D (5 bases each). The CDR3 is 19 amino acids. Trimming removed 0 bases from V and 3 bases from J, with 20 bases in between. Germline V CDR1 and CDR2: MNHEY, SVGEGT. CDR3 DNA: TGTGCCAGCAGTTACTCGATTGAGGGGAATTCGTGGGACACCGGGGAGCTGTTTTTT. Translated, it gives CASSYSIEGNSWDTGELFF.

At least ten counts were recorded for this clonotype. CDR3 in amino acids: CASTYATGQGPQPQHF. As DNA, the CDR3 is TGTGCCAGCACCTACGCAACTGGACAGGGGCCTCAGCCCCAGCATTTT. The V gene is TRBV12-3 or TRBV12-4, the J gene TRBJ1-5; 9 bases line up with TRBD1. The CDR3 has 16 amino acids. The ends lost 7 bases at V and 6 bases at J; junction bases unmatched: 13.

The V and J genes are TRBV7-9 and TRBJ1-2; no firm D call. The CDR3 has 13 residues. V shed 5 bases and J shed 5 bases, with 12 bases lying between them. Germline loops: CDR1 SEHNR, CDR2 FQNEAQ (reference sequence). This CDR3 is CASSQGPGYGYTF. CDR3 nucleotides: TGTGCCAGCAGCCAAGGGCCGGGGTATGGCTACACCTTC.

The CDR3 sequence is CASSPRATQDEQYF. CDR3 sequence (DNA): TGTGCCAGCAGTCCCCGGGCCACTCAGGACGAGCAGTACTTC. J is TRBJ2-7 and V is TRBV12-3 or TRBV12-4, with D unresolved. The CDR3 is 14 residues long. V lost 5 bases, J lost 5 bases, and 16 bases lay in between.

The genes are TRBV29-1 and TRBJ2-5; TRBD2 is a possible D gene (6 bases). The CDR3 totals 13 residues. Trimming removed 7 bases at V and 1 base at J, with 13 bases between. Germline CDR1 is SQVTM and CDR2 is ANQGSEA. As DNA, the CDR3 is TGCAGCGCCTACCTGACTAGCCAAGAGACCCAGTACTTC. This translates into CSAYLTSQETQYF.

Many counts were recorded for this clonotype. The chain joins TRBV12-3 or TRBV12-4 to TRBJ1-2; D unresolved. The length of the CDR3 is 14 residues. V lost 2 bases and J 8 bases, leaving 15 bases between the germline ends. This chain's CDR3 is CASSLMEQERGYTF. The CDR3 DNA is TGTGCCAGCAGTTTAATGGAGCAGGAGAGGGGCTACACCTTC.

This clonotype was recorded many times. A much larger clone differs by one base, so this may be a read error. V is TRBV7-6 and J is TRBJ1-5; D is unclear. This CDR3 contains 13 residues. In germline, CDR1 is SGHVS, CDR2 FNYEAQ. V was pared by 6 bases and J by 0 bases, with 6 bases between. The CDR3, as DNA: TGTGCCAGCAGTCACGGTAGCAATCAGCCCCAGCATTTT. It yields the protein CASSHGSNQPQHF.

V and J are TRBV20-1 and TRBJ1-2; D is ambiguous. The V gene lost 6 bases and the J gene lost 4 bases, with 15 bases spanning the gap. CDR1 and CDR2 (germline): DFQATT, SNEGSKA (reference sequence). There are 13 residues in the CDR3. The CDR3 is CSAQTGSGYGYTF. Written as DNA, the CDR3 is TGCAGTGCCCAAACCGGGAGCGGCTATGGCTACACCTTC.

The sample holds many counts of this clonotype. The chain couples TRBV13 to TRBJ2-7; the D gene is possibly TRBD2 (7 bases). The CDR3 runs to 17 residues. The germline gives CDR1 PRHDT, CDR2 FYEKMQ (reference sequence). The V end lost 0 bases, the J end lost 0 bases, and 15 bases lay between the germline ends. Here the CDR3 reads CASSLGVGGPTSYEQYF. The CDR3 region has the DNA TGTGCCAGCAGCTTAGGTGTGGGGGGGCCTACCTCCTACGAGCAGTACTTC.

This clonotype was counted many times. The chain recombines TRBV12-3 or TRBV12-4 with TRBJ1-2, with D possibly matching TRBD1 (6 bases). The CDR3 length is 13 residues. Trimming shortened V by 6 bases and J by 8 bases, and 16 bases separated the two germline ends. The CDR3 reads CASSHARQGGYTF. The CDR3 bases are TGTGCCAGCAGCCACGCCAGGCAGGGGGGCTACACCTTC.